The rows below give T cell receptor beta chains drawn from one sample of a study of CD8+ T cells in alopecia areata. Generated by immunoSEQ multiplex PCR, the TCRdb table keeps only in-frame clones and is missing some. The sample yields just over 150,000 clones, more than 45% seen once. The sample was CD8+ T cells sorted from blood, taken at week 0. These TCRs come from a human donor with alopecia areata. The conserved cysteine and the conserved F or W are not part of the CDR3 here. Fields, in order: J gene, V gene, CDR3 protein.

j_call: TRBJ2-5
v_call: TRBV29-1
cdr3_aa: SVEGVGRAETQY

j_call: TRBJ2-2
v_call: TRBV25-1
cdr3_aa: ASRTGPGELF

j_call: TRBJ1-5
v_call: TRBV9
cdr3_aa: ASSGSTSNQPQH

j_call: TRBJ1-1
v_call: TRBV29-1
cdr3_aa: SVDRGGSEAF

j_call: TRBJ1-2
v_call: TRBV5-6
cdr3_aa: ASSLGSRRNYGYT

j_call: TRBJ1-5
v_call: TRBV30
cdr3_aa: AWSPGISDQPQH

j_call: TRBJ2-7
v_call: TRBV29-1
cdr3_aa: SIWDTYEQY

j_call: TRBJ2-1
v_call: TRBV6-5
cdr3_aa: ASSPSAYNEQF

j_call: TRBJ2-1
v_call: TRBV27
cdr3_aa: ASSPMAPGSSSYNEQF

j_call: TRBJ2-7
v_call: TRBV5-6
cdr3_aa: ASSLAGGLLSYEQY

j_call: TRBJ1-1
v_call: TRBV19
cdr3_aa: ASHQAQGGFGDTEAF

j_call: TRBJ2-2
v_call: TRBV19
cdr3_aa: ASSIGGAGELF

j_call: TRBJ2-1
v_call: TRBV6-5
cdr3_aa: ASSLGTYNEQF